This T cell receptor beta chain is drawn from a study of beta chain features in type 1 diabetes. Sequenced material consisted of expressed TCRB transcripts (all of the isolated RNA was reverse transcribed). For naive, central memory and regulatory T cell samples, reads averaged roughly 3.6 million. Profiled with immunoSEQ multiplex PCR; TCRdb holds only in-frame clones, not every one. This sample has 130,000 to 150,000 clones; around a tenth occur once, and the top ten carry about 0.68%. This CDR3 has 16 residues. Per germline, CDR1 MGHDK and CDR2 SYGVNS. With V trimmed by 3 bases and J by 0 bases, 7 bases remained unmatched. On this clone: What it binds is unknown.

Notes on the study in general: Type 1 diabetes patients had fewer VDJ junction insertions and more deletions.

The sequence was obtained from a man between 18 and 29 years old in good health. The sample consisted of central memory CD4+ T cells from blood. The chain recombines TRBV25-1 with TRBJ2-7, with 8 bases fitting TRBD2. The CDR3 nucleotides read TGTGCCAGCAGTGACCAGACTAGCGTGGCCTCCTACGAGCAGTACTTC. Its translation is CASSDQTSVASYEQYF.